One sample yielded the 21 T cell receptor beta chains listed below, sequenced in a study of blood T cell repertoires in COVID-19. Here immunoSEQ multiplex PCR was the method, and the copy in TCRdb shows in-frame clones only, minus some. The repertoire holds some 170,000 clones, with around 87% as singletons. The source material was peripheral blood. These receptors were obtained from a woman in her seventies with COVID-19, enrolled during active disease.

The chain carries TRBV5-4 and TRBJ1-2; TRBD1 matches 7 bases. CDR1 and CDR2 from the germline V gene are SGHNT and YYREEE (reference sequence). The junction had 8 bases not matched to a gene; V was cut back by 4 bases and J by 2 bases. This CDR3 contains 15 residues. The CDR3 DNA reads TGTGCCAGCAGCAAAGGACAGGAACTAAACTATGGCTACACCTTC. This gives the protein CASSKGQELNYGYTF.

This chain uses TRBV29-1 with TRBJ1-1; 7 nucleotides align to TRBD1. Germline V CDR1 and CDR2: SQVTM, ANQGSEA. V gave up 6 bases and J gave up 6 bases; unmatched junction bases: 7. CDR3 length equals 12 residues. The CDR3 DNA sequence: TGCAGCGTAGGGGACAGTCTTTCTGAAGCTTTCTTT. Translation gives CSVGDSLSEAFF.

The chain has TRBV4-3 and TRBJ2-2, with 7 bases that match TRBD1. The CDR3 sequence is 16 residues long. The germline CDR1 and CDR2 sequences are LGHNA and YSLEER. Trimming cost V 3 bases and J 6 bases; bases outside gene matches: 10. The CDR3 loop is CASSHSTGSLSGELFF. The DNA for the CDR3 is TGCGCCAGCAGCCATTCGACAGGGTCCTTGTCCGGGGAGCTGTTTTTT.

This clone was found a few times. The CDR3: CASRGSLDYGYTF. CDR3 DNA sequence: TGTGCCAGCAGGGGCAGCCTCGACTATGGCTACACCTTC. The chain links TRBV14 to TRBJ1-2, with D hard to call. Trimming removed 6 bases at V and 3 bases at J, with 11 bases between. There are 13 residues in the CDR3. Germline V lookup: CDR1 SGHDN, CDR2 FVKESK.

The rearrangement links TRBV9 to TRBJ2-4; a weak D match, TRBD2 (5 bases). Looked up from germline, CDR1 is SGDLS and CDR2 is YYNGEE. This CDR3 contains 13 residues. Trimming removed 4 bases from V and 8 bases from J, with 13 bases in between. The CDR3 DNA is TGTGCCAGCAGCCTTGGAGGTCGGGACATTCAGTACTTC. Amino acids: CASSLGGRDIQYF.

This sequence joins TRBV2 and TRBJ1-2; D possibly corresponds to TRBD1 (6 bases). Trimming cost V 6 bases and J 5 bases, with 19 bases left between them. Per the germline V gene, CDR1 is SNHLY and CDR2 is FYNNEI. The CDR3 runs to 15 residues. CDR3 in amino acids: CASRLPGTQGYGYTF. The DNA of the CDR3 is TGTGCCAGCAGACTACCCGGGACACAGGGTTATGGCTACACCTTC. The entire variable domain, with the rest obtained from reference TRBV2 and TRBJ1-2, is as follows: EPEVTQTPSHQVTQMGQEVILRCVPISNHLYFYWYRQILGQKVEFLVSFYNNEISEKSEIFDDQFSVERPDGSNFTLKIRSTKLEDSAMYFCASRLPGTQGYGYTFGSGTRLTVV.

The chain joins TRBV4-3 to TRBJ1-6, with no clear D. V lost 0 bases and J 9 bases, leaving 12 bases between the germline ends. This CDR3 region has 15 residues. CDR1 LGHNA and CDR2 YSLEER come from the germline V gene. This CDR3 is CASSQDPGYRSPLHF. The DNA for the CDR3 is TGCGCCAGCAGCCAAGATCCGGGGTATCGTTCACCCCTCCACTTT.

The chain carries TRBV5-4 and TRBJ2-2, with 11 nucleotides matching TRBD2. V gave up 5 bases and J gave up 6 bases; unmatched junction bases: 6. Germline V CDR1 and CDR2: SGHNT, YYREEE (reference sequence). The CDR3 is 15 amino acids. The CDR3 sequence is CASRLAGVYSGELFF. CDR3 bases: TGTGCCAGCAGACTAGCGGGAGTCTATTCCGGGGAGCTGTTTTTT. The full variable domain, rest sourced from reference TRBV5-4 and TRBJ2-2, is ETGVTQSPTHLIKTRGQQVTLRCSSQSGHNTVSWYQQALGQGPQFIFQYYREEENGRGNFPPRFSGLQFPNYSSELNVNALELDDSALYLCASRLAGVYSGELFFGEGSRLTVL.

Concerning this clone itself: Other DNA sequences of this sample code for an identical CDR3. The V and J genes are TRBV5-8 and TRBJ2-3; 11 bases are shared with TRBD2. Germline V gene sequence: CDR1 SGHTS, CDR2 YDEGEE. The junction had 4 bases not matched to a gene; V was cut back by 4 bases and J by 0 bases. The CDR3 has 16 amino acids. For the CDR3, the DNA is TGTGCCAGCAGCACCGGGACTAGCGGTAGCACAGATACGCAGTATTTT. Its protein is CASSTGTSGSTDTQYF.

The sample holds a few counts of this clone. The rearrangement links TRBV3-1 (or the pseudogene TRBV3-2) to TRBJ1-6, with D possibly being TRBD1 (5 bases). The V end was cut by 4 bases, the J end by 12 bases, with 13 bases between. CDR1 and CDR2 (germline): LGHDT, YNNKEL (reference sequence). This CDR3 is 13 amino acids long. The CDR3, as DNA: TGTGCCAGCAGCCGCGCGGGGGGAGAACCCCTCCACTTT. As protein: CASSRAGGEPLHF.

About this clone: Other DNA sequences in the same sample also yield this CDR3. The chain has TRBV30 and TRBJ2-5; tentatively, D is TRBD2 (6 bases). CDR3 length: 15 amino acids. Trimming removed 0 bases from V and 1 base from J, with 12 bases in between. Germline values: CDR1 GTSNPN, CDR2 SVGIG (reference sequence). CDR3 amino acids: CAWSVLGGGQETQYF. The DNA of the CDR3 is TGTGCCTGGAGTGTACTTGGGGGAGGCCAAGAGACCCAGTACTTC. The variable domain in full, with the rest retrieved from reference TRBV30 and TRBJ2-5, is SQTIHQWPATLVQPVGSPLSLECTVEGTSNPNLYWYRQAAGRGLQLLFYSVGIGQISSEVPQNLSASRPQDRQFILSSKKLLLSDSGFYLCAWSVLGGGQETQYFGPGTRLLVL.

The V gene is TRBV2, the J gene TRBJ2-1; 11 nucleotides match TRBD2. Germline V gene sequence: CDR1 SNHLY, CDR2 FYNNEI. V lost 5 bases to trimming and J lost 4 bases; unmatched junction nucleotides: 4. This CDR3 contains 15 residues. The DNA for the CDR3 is TGTGCCAGCAGTCGGACTAGCGGGCCATACAATGAGCAGTTCTTC. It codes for CASSRTSGPYNEQFF.

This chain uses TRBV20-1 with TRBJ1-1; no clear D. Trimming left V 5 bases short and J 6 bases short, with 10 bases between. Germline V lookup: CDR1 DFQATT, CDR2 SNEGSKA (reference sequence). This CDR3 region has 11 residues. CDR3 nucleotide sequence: TGCAGTGCTGCAGAGGAACCTGAAGCTTTCTTT. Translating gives CSAAEEPEAFF.

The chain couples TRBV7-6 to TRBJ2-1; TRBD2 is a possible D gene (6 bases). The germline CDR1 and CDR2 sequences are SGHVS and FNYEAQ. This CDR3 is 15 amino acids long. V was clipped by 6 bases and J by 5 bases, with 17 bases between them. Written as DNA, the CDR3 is TGTGCCAGCAGTCCTACGGGGGAAATTAACAATGAGCAGTTCTTC. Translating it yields CASSPTGEINNEQFF.

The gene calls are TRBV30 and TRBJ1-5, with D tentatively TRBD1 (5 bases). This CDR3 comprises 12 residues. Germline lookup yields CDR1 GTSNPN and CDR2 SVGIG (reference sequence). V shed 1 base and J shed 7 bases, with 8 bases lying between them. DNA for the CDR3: TGTGCCTGGAGTGAGCGGGGCCAGCCCCAGCATTTT. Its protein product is CAWSERGQPQHF.

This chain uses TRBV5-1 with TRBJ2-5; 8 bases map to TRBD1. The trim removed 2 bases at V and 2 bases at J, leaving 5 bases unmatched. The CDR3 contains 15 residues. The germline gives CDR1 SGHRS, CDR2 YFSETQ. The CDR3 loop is CASSLHGTGQETQYF. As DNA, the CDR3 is TGCGCCAGCAGCTTACACGGGACAGGACAAGAGACCCAGTACTTC. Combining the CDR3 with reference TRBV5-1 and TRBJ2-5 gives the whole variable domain KAGVTQTPRYLIKTRGQQVTLSCSPISGHRSVSWYQQTPGQGLQFLFEYFSETQRNKGNFPGRFSGRQFSNSRSEMNVSTLELGDSALYLCASSLHGTGQETQYFGPGTRLLVL.

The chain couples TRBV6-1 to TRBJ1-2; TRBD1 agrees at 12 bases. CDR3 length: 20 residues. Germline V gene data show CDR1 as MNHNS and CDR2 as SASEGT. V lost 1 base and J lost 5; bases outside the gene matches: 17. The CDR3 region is CASSEVSVGTGGEKRYGYTF. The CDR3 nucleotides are TGTGCCAGCAGTGAAGTGTCCGTTGGGACAGGGGGCGAAAAAAGATATGGCTACACCTTC.

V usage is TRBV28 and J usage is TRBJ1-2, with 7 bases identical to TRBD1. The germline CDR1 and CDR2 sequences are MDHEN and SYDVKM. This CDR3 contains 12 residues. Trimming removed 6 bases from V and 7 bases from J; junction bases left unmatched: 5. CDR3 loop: CASRPTGFGYTF. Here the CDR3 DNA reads TGTGCCAGCAGGCCGACAGGGTTTGGCTACACCTTC.

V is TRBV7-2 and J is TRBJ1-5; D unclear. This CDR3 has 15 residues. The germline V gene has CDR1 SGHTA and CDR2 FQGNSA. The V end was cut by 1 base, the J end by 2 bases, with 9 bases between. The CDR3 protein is CASSLGLAGNQPQHF. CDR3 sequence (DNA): TGTGCCAGCAGCTTAGGGTTAGCTGGCAATCAGCCCCAGCATTTT.

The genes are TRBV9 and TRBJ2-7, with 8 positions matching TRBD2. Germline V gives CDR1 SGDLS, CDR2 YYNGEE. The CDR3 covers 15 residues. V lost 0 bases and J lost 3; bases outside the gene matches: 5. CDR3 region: CASSVAAGVIYEQYF. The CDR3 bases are TGTGCCAGCAGCGTAGCAGCGGGAGTGATCTACGAGCAGTACTTC.

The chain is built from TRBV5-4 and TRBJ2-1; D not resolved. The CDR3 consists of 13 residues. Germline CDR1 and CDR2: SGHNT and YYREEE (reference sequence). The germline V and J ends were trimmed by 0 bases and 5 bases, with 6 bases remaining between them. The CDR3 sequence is CASSLGLNNEQFF. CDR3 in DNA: TGTGCCAGCAGCTTGGGTCTAAACAATGAGCAGTTCTTC.